This T cell receptor (beta chain) was found in a study of regulatory T cells in long-lasting Graves disease. Through Arm-PCR of CDR3 regions and iRepertoire HTBI primers, TCR beta libraries were built. TCRdb reprocessed the multiplex PCR reads with MiXCR, giving one entry per CDR3 protein. This table holds more than 350,000 distinct CDR3 sequences, 15% found once. This clonotype was picked up a small number of times. This CDR3 is built from 15 residues. Germline CDR1 reads SEHNR; CDR2 reads FQNEAQ (reference sequence). Trimming cost V 5 bases and J 5 bases; bases outside gene matches: 8. Time point denoted: newly diagnosed GD, antithyroid drugs for less than 3 months. RNA from PBMCs was the source of the TCR library. These sequences were also reported in another study, on T cells in Graves' hyperthyroidism and ophthalmopathy.

The specimen was peripheral blood mononuclear cells (PBMCs), collected at new diagnosis, from a patient treated with antithyroid drugs. This chain connects TRBV7-9 to TRBJ2-7; 11 bases line up with TRBD2. This sequence was found in a woman in her 30s with Graves disease. CDR3 nucleotide sequence: TGTGCCAGCAGCCCCGGGACTAGCGGAGAGGACGAGCAGTACTTC. Translating it yields CASSPGTSGEDEQYF.